The clone carrying this T cell receptor (beta chain) occurred once. Its specificity is unknown. This entry comes from a study of beta chain features in type 1 diabetes. Looking at the study overall: Summed over all samples, the examined sorted cells came to fewer than 120 million.

Sorting of CD4+ naive, central memory, regulatory and stem cell-like memory cells was performed via CD45RO/CCR7/CD25/CD127/CD95/CD27. Of the isolated RNA, all was reverse transcribed, and so the sequenced material was expressed TCRB transcripts. Only in-frame clones appear in the TCRdb table, and some are missing; sequencing was by immunoSEQ multiplex PCR. The profile shows 200,000 to 250,000 clones, approximately 11% of them singletons. Findings and caveats of the study: PCR might favor shorter templates, equally in patients and controls. When Type 1 diabetes patients were examined, their TCRB CDR3s proved moderately but significantly shorter in all four CD4+ subsets.

CDR1 is SGHTA, CDR2 FQGTGA, per germline. This CDR3 has 16 residues. The ends lost 4 bases at V and 0 bases at J; junction bases unmatched: 1. The material sequenced was central memory CD4+ T cells from blood. This clonotype was sampled from a man younger than 35 in good health. J is TRBJ2-1 and V is TRBV7-3; TRBD2 matches at 12 bases. Here the CDR3 DNA reads TGTGCCAGCAGCTCGACTAGCGGGGGCTCCTACAATGAGCAGTTCTTC. It specifies CASSSTSGGSYNEQFF.